The TCR beta chain under discussion was sequenced for a study of T cells in Graves' hyperthyroidism and ophthalmopathy (dated by TCRdb to between 2018 and 2021). For context, the study as a whole: Peripheral blood was collected at initial diagnosis, before any treatment. To identify distinguishing TCR V-J signatures, a discovery cohort of some 100 patients was used, comprising roughly 45 with Graves' ophthalmopathy and 57 with stable Graves' hyperthyroidism. The roughly 100 discovery patients were randomly divided into training and test sets at a 7:3 ratio. The paper reports TCR Vbeta CDR3 sequencing of approximately 130 peripheral blood samples: fewer than 50 ophthalmopathy, 75 to 80 hyperthyroidism and approximately 17 progressor patients. After sampling, hyperthyroidism patients received methimazole starting at 30 mg daily, and ophthalmopathy patients received high-dose intravenous methylprednisolone. The study also compared thyroid tissue and blood T-cell repertoires from several Graves' hyperthyroidism patients. Prospective prediction of ophthalmopathy was tested in an independent validation cohort consisting of fewer than 20 hyperthyroidism patients and about 17 patients who later progressed to ophthalmopathy. The study at large found these results: Most expanded thyroid clonotypes (frequency above 0.001) were also detected in blood, a finding suggesting that blood repertoires may reflect thyroid immune responses. Sample size was not statistically predetermined, and blinding of investigators to group allocation was not performed. During validation, the model predicted progression to ophthalmopathy a median of roughly six months ahead of onset, with more than 55% sensitivity and 72% to 80% specificity. A 13 V-J signature model separated ophthalmopathy from stable hyperthyroidism, with 87.88% sensitivity and 81% to 83% specificity in cross-validation and 80%/75% in testing.

The CDR3 contains 16 residues, cysteine and phenylalanine counted. Of the read, only the CDR3 DNA is kept; its 48 bases are in frame from base 1. The germline V gene encodes CDR1 DFQATT and CDR2 SNEGSKA (reference sequence). Trimming accounts for 3 bases at V and 3 bases at J, while the number of junction bases matched to no gene is 12. The hyperthyroidism patients were between 18 and 65 years old and newly diagnosed, with a disease duration of less than 2 months. Any patient with an uncontrolled infection, another autoimmune disease, pregnancy or lactation was excluded. Diagnoses were based on clinical symptoms, serum thyroxine and TRAb, thyroid ultrasound and orbital computed tomography. Blood from progressor patients was collected at the time of first diagnosis with hyperthyroidism, before any ophthalmopathy symptoms had appeared. PBMCs were isolated from approximately 10 ml of fresh peripheral blood by Ficoll-Paque density gradient centrifugation. Progressor patients were defined as those initially diagnosed with Graves' hyperthyroidism in whom ophthalmopathy developed during follow-up. Trizol reagent was used to extract total RNA, and RNA quality was then checked on an Agilent 2100 Bioanalyzer.

This clonotype occurred many times. The antigen this receptor binds is unknown. No base quality values were provided; no much bigger clone lies one nucleotide off. The TCR beta CDR3 regions were amplified from RNA transcripts. The first round of RT-PCR for the TCR CDR3 was performed with the HTBI primer set and the Qiagen OneStep RT-PCR kit. A second multiplex PCR round built the libraries, followed by size selection and purification. Sequencing of the libraries was done on an Illumina HiSeq2000 using paired-end 100 bp reads. Under the source paper's analysis protocol: SOAPnuke was used to process the raw data, removing reads that contained adapters or uncalled bases, had a mean Phred below 15, or lacked an exact match to the constant primer or identifier. COPE v1.2.5 was used to merge high-quality paired reads, and clonotypes were defined as unique nucleotide sequences. MiTCR v1.1 was used to align clonotypes to the IMGT TRBV, TRBD and TRBJ reference segments. The analysis included only V-J combinations with a frequency above 0.0001, which together covered 99% to 99.2% of the repertoires. A TCS score was defined as the ratio of F50 (clonal expansion) to E x V (chaos), with BLOSUM62-based TCRdist applied between CDR3 peptides within each V-J. Welch's t-statistics and random forest reduced roughly 530 V-J features to under 15, which were used in a naive Bayes classifier (R e1071). TCRdb's own reprocessing of the public reads used fastp at Q25 and MiXCR and kept productive beta chains. Identical CDR3 proteins give one entry, which carries the most common genes and DNA. TCRdb, not the original authors, processed these V and J calls. The sample table contains about 290,000 distinct CDR3 sequences; only one count was recorded for roughly 13% of them. Roughly 8.5% of the sample lies in the top ten.

The rearrangement joined TRBV20-1 to TRBJ2-7, with TRBD2 matching 9 junction bases. Sequenced: blood. The sequence was obtained from a woman in her 30s with Graves' hyperthyroidism that later progressed to Graves' ophthalmopathy. The DNA is as follows: TGCAGTGCTAGGGCCTTTTTTAGCGGGAGTAGCTACGAGCAGTACTTC. It encodes CSARAFFSGSSYEQYF.